This T cell receptor beta chain comes out of a study of blood T cells in healthy people across ages. Background on the study: When template switching was applied, about one barcoded beta molecule was captured per two T cells.

The study recruited healthy Caucasian donors from Russia who were aged roughly 6 to 90. A sample-barcoded 5' primer and a J-beta primer mix were used in a second PCR of roughly 7 to 11 cycles. Unique molecular identifiers of 12 random nucleotides labeled each cDNA. Using its own MiXCR run on the 5' RACE reads, TCRdb lists one record per CDR3 protein. The sample records about 830,000 distinct CDR3 sequences, 58% being singletons. The length of the CDR3 is 16 residues. Germline-derived CDR1 and CDR2 are MNHEY and SVGAGI. V lost 4 bases to trimming and J lost 2 bases; unmatched junction nucleotides: 8. This sequence joins TRBV6-5 and TRBJ2-3, with TRBD1 matching 8 bases. Sequencing input: blood. The TCR was taken from a man aged 25 to 40 in good health. The CDR3 DNA reads TGTGCCAGCAGTTCCCGGACGGGACAGGTCACAGATACGCAGTATTTT. Its protein product is CASSSRTGQVTDTQYF.